The clone carrying this T cell receptor beta chain turned up a few times. Its antigen remains unknown. Germline trimming cut 0 bases from V and 3 bases from J; bases unmatched to any gene: 2. Looked up from germline, CDR1 is SGHRS and CDR2 is YFSETQ. This CDR3 has 15 residues. The sample comes from a study of T-cell memory formation after mild COVID-19. Study-level background: TCR clusters mostly belonged to single donors.

TCRdb passed the 5' RACE reads through MiXCR, listing each CDR3 protein once. This table holds more than 120,000 distinct CDR3 sequences, over 6% found once. Overall study findings and caveats: There was no confirmation that second-wave clones peaking on day 37 were SARS-CoV-2 specific.

The sample taken for sequencing was PBMCs or a T cell subset sorted from them (not recorded which). The rearrangement links TRBV5-1 to TRBJ2-1; 8 bases fit TRBD1. The TCR originated in an adult woman who had mild COVID-19 (a few samples of this study predate the infection). Cell type and time point are not known. This chain's CDR3 is CASSLEGTGYNEQFF. The CDR3 bases are TGCGCCAGCAGCTTGGAGGGGACAGGCTACAATGAGCAGTTCTTC.